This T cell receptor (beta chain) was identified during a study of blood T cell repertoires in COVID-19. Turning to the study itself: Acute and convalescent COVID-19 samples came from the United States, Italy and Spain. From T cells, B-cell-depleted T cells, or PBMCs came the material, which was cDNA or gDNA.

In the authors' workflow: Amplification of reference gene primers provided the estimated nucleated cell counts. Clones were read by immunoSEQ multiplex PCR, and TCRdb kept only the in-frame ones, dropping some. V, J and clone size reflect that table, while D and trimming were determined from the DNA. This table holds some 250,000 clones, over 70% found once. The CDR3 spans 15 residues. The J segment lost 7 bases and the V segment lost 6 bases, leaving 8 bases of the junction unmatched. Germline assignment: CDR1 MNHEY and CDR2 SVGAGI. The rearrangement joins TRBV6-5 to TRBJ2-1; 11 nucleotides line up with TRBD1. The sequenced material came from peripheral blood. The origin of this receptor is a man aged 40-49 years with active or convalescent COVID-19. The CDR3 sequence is CASSLGQGAQNEQFF. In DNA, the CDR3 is TGTGCCAGCAGCCTTGGACAGGGGGCGCAAAATGAGCAGTTCTTC.